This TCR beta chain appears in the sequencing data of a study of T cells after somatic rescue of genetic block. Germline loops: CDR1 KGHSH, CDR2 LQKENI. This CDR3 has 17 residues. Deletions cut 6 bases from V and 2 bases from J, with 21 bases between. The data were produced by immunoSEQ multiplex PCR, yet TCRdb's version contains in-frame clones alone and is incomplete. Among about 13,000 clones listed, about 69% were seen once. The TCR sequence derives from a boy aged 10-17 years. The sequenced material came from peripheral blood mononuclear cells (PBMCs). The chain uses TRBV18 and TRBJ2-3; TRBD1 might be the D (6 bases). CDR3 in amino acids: CASSPVRGSYYTDTQYF. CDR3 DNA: TGTGCCAGCTCGCCCGTCAGGGGTTCGTACTACACAGATACGCAGTATTTT.